The 17 T cell receptor beta chains below come from one sample, sequenced in a study of cytomegalovirus exposure and HLA in healthy donors (dated by TCRdb to 2016 to 2017). Library method: the immunoSEQ multiplex PCR assay. For the multiplex PCR, a mixture combining 60 forward primers for TCR Vbeta segments and 13 reverse primers for TCR Jbeta segments was used. TCRdb provides this immuneACCESS table in a form limited to in-frame rearrangements. Some clones are lacking; in checked studies, under half of them reflect an unresolved V gene, and why the rest are absent is not known. This sample is represented by 150,000 to 200,000 clones; around 83% of them were singletons. In total, the top ten clones hold 1.5% to 2% of the sample. Sequenced sample: PBMCs. The receptors come from a man aged 50 to 59 in good health and CMV-seronegative.

The chain uses TRBV4-1 and TRBJ1-2; TRBD1 matches 8 bases. The V gene end was trimmed by 4 bases and the J gene end by 8 bases; junction bases not matched to a gene: 15. There are 16 residues in the CDR3. Looked up from germline, CDR1 is MGHRA and CDR2 is YSYEKL. CDR3 nucleotides: TGCGCCAGCAGCCCCAAAGGTGCAGGGGGCGCGGGAGGCTACACCTTC. Its protein is CASSPKGAGGAGGYTF.

This rearrangement joins TRBV2 to TRBJ1-1; perhaps TRBD1 as D (5 bases). CDR3 length: 14 residues. Trimming removed 2 bases from V and 2 bases from J, with 9 bases in between. CDR1 SNHLY and CDR2 FYNNEI come from the germline V gene. The CDR3 nucleotides read TGTGCCAGCAGTGAAAATACAGGAAACACTGAAGCTTTCTTT. Protein: CASSENTGNTEAFF.

V gene TRBV28 combines with J gene TRBJ1-1; 7 positions agree with TRBD1. Germline CDR1 is MDHEN and CDR2 is SYDVKM. The CDR3 sequence is 15 residues long. J was trimmed by 5 bases and V by 1 base; bases with no gene match: 7. This CDR3 is CASSLYRGGGTEAFF. CDR3 bases: TGTGCCAGCAGTTTATACAGGGGTGGTGGAACTGAAGCTTTCTTT. Full variable domain (outside the CDR3, taken from reference TRBV28 and TRBJ1-1): DVKVTQSSRYLVKRTGEKVFLECVQDMDHENMFWYRQDPGLGLRLIYFSYDVKMKEKGDIPEGYSVSREKKERFSLILESASTNQTSMYLCASSLYRGGGTEAFFGQGTRLTVV.

This rearrangement joins TRBV7-2 to TRBJ1-5, with 7 bases aligning to TRBD1. CDR1 is SGHTA, CDR2 FQGNSA, per germline. The ends lost 1 base at V and 2 bases at J; junction bases unmatched: 2. There are 15 residues in the CDR3. The CDR3 DNA is TGTGCCAGCAGCTTAGTGCAGGGGGGCAATCAGCCCCAGCATTTT. Translating gives CASSLVQGGNQPQHF.

V and J are TRBV27 and TRBJ2-4, with D possibly TRBD1 on 5 matching bases. The length of the CDR3 is 16 residues. Germline V gene data show CDR1 as MNHEY and CDR2 as SMNVEV (reference sequence). The V gene lost 5 bases and the J gene lost 3 bases, with 17 bases spanning the gap. CDR3 sequence: CASSPRASVGKNIQYF. In nucleotides, the CDR3 is TGTGCCAGCAGTCCCAGGGCGAGCGTTGGCAAAAACATTCAGTACTTC.

This chain links TRBV2 with TRBJ2-7; D not certain. Trimming shortened V by 8 bases and J by 0 bases, and 14 bases separated the two germline ends. Germline CDR1 is SNHLY and CDR2 is FYNNEI. The CDR3 loop spans 14 amino acids. CDR3 loop: CASCRRKSSYEQYF. CDR3 in DNA: TGTGCCAGCTGCCGGCGGAAAAGCTCCTACGAGCAGTACTTC.

The chain joins TRBV5-1 to TRBJ2-5; 8 positions match TRBD1. This CDR3 has 17 amino acids. V shed 3 bases and J 7 bases; nucleotides not matched to a gene: 17. Germline assignment: CDR1 SGHRS and CDR2 YFSETQ. This CDR3 is CASSSGQESPKKVTQYF. The CDR3 DNA sequence: TGCGCCAGCAGCTCGGGACAGGAGAGTCCGAAGAAGGTGACCCAGTACTTC.

The chain combines TRBV5-1 with TRBJ2-1; tentative D call: TRBD1 (8 bases). The V gene lost 3 bases and the J gene lost 1 base, with 17 bases spanning the gap. CDR1 and CDR2 from the germline V gene are SGHRS and YFSETQ. The CDR3 sequence is 17 residues long. CDR3: CASSSGQGGVSYNEQFF. Here the CDR3 DNA reads TGCGCCAGCAGCTCCGGACAGGGAGGGGTGTCCTACAATGAGCAGTTCTTC.

The chain is built from TRBV9 and TRBJ2-5; 8 bases are shared with TRBD1. CDR3 length: 16 amino acids. Germline lookup yields CDR1 SGDLS and CDR2 YYNGEE. V dropped 3 bases and J dropped 1; count of bases not matched to a gene: 8. The CDR3 DNA sequence: TGTGCCAGCAGCGCCTCCGGGACAGGAGGCCAAGAGACCCAGTACTTC. Amino acid sequence: CASSASGTGGQETQYF.

V and J are TRBV14 and TRBJ2-5, with D perhaps TRBD2 (7 bases). CDR1 and CDR2 (germline): SGHDN, FVKESK. V was shortened by 0 bases and J by 3 bases, with 17 bases between the two germline ends. This CDR3 has 17 amino acids. This CDR3 is CASSQDPAGAWEETQYF. CDR3 DNA: TGTGCCAGCAGCCAAGATCCGGCGGGGGCATGGGAAGAGACCCAGTACTTC.

The chain joins TRBV19 to TRBJ1-6; D is uncertain. The CDR3 has 16 residues. V was shortened by 3 bases and J by 0 bases, with 9 bases between the two germline ends. CDR1 and CDR2 (germline): LNHDA, SQIVND (reference sequence). The CDR3 reads CASSIRLRSYNSPLHF. The DNA for the CDR3 is TGTGCCAGTAGTATTCGACTCCGCTCCTATAATTCACCCCTCCACTTT.

V usage is TRBV9 and J usage is TRBJ2-2, with TRBD1 matching over 11 bases. Losses at the gene ends were 2 bases for V and 6 bases for J; bases not matched to a gene: 6. CDR1 and CDR2 (germline): SGDLS, YYNGEE. The CDR3 is 16 amino acids. This CDR3 is CASSVWGQGVAGELFF. In DNA, the CDR3 is TGTGCCAGCAGCGTTTGGGGACAGGGGGTCGCCGGGGAGCTGTTTTTT.

The V and J genes are TRBV6-1 and TRBJ2-2, with D perhaps TRBD1 (5 bases). The germline V and J ends were trimmed by 5 bases and 7 bases, with 17 bases remaining between them. CDR1 MNHNS and CDR2 SASEGT come from the germline V gene. The CDR3 runs to 15 residues. The CDR3 loop is CASSLGTGAVGELFF. CDR3 nucleotides: TGTGCCAGCAGTTTGGGAACAGGCGCGGTCGGGGAGCTGTTTTTT.

The chain links TRBV15 to TRBJ1-2, with D perhaps TRBD1 (5 bases). Trimming removed 3 bases from V and 2 bases from J, with 10 bases in between. The CDR3 is 14 residues long. Germline CDR1 LNHNV, CDR2 YYDKDF (reference sequence). In nucleotides, the CDR3 is TGTGCCACCAGCAGCCTGGGGGGAAACTATGGCTACACCTTC. It is translated as CATSSLGGNYGYTF.

This chain joins TRBV27 and TRBJ2-3; weak D call: TRBD2 (5 bases). In germline, CDR1 is MNHEY, CDR2 SMNVEV (reference sequence). Trimming removed 9 bases at V and 3 bases at J, with 19 bases between. The CDR3 sequence is 15 residues long. CDR3 in amino acids: CASWDLVGGTDTQYF. The CDR3 nucleotides read TGTGCCAGTTGGGATCTCGTGGGCGGGACAGATACGCAGTATTTT.

The chain carries TRBV7-2 and TRBJ2-1; D is possibly TRBD1 (6 bases). Germline V gene sequence: CDR1 SGHTA, CDR2 FQGNSA. V was pared by 1 base and J by 6 bases, with 13 bases between. CDR3 length: 15 residues. CDR3 DNA sequence: TGTGCCAGCAGCTTAGATTTCCAGGGGAGCAATGAGCAGTTCTTC. Protein product: CASSLDFQGSNEQFF.

The rearrangement links TRBV9 to TRBJ2-2; TRBD1 matches at 8 bases. V shed 0 bases, J shed 4 bases, and the junction held 2 bases outside the gene matches. The germline V gene encodes CDR1 SGDLS and CDR2 YYNGEE. The CDR3 runs to 15 residues. The CDR3 bases are TGTGCCAGCAGCGTAGAAACAGGGGGCACCGGGGAGCTGTTTTTT. Translation gives CASSVETGGTGELFF. Based on the CDR3 plus reference TRBV9 and TRBJ2-2, the full variable domain is DSGVTQTPKHLITATGQRVTLRCSPRSGDLSVYWYQQSLDQGLQFLIQYYNGEERAKGNILERFSAQQFPDLHSELNLSSLELGDSALYFCASSVETGGTGELFFGEGSRLTVL.